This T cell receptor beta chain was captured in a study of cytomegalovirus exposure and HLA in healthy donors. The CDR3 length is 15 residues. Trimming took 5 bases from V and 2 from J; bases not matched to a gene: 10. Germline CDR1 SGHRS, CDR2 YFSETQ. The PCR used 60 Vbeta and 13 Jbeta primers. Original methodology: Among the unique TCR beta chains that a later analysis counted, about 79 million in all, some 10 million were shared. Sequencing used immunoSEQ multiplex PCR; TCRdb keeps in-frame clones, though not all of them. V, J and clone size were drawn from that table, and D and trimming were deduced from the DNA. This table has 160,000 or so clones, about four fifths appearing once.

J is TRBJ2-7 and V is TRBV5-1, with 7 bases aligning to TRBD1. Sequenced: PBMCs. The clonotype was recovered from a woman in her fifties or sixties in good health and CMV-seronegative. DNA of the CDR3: TGCGCCAGCAGGCCCCTACAGGGGTCGACCTACGAGCAGTACTTC. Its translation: CASRPLQGSTYEQYF.